The 22 T cell receptor beta chains in this list originate from one sample, sequenced in a study of CD8 T cells in ankylosing spondylitis. TCRdb reanalysed the 5' RACE reads using MiXCR and keeps one entry per CDR3 protein. The repertoire has some 200,000 distinct CDR3 sequences, about a quarter of them found once; the top ten carry 6.6%. Sequenced sample: blood, either unsorted or a sorted T cell fraction (not recorded which). These receptors were obtained from a male donor with ankylosing spondylitis or in good health (not recorded which).

Concerning this clonotype itself: A much bigger clone sits one base away, suggesting this may be a read error. The chain has TRBV3-1 and TRBJ2-3, with a possible D match to TRBD2 (5 bases). This CDR3 is built from 14 residues. The V gene's germline CDR1 is LGHDT and CDR2 YNNKEL (reference sequence). V was trimmed by 2 bases and J by 3 bases, leaving 9 bases between them. The CDR3 reads CASSQLGRTDTQYF. CDR3 bases: TGTGCCAGCAGCCAATTAGGGAGAACAGATACGCAGTATTTT.

Written as DNA, the CDR3 is TGCAGCGTTGAAGATGGCCAGGCCAGCTCCTACAATGAGCAGTTCTTC. It encodes CSVEDGQASSYNEQFF. The genes are TRBV29-1 and TRBJ2-1; D remains unclear. The length of the CDR3 is 16 residues. The V end was cut by 0 bases, the J end by 0 bases, with 12 bases between. Germline assignment: CDR1 SQVTM and CDR2 ANQGSEA.

This clonotype was seen repeatedly, ten times or more. This sequence joins TRBV11-2 and TRBJ2-2; possible D gene TRBD2, 5 bases. The germline gives CDR1 SGHAT, CDR2 FQNNGV. The CDR3 spans 16 residues. V lost 1 base to trimming and J lost 0 bases, with 9 bases between them. The chain's CDR3 is CASSLGLAANTGELFF. In nucleotides, the CDR3 is TGTGCCAGCAGCTTAGGGCTAGCAGCGAACACCGGGGAGCTGTTTTTT.

The chain carries TRBV6-5 and TRBJ2-2, with D tentatively TRBD2 (5 bases). V lost 4 bases, J lost 6 bases, and 18 bases lay in between. This CDR3 is built from 16 residues. CDR1 and CDR2 (germline): MNHEY, SVGAGI. Written as DNA, the CDR3 is TGTGCCAGCAGTTCCCCCCGGTTGGGAGAAGCCGGGGAGCTGTTTTTT. It encodes CASSSPRLGEAGELFF.

The rearrangement uses TRBV20-1 and TRBJ2-1; D remains ambiguous. CDR3 length equals 10 residues. CDR1 is DFQATT and CDR2 is SNEGSKA in the germline V gene (reference sequence). V was trimmed by 3 bases and J by 9 bases, leaving 6 bases between them. The CDR3 coding sequence is TGCAGTGCTAGGGGCGGTGAGCAGTTCTTC. Translated, it gives CSARGGEQFF.

This clonotype was recorded at least ten times. V is TRBV11-1 and J is TRBJ2-3; D unclear. The V end lost 7 bases, the J end lost 1 base, and 3 bases lay between the germline ends. This CDR3 has 11 amino acids. Germline V gene lookup returns CDR1 SGHAT and CDR2 FQDESV (reference sequence). CDR3 DNA sequence: TGTGCCAGCATCGGCACAGATACGCAGTATTTT. It yields the protein CASIGTDTQYF.

V usage is TRBV10-3 and J usage is TRBJ1-4; D is unclear. Trimming removed 8 bases at V and 8 bases at J, with 15 bases between. The V gene's germline CDR1 is ENHRY and CDR2 SYGVKD. The CDR3 extends over 13 amino acids. The CDR3 DNA is TGTGCCATCCCTCGAGGGATAAGAGAAAAACTGTTTTTT. It yields the protein CAIPRGIREKLFF.

The rearrangement links TRBV12-3 or TRBV12-4 to TRBJ2-7; 10 positions agree with TRBD2. Trimming removed 5 bases from V and 3 bases from J; junction bases left unmatched: 4. This CDR3 is 14 amino acids long. DNA for the CDR3: TGTGCCAGCAGTCGGACTAGCGGATACTACGAGCAGTACTTC. Translation gives CASSRTSGYYEQYF.

This sequence joins TRBV20-1 and TRBJ2-7; TRBD2 matches 13 bases. The CDR3 consists of 14 residues. After removal of 5 bases from V and 4 bases from J, the junction contained 5 bases not matched to a gene. In germline, CDR1 is DFQATT, CDR2 SNEGSKA (reference sequence). Here the CDR3 DNA reads TGCAGTGCTCAAAGGACTAGCGGGGGATACGAGCAGTACTTC. Encoded protein: CSAQRTSGGYEQYF.

This clonotype has at least ten counts. This chain links TRBV12-3 or TRBV12-4 with TRBJ1-5, with D possibly matching TRBD1 (5 bases). The CDR3 extends over 20 amino acids. V was pared by 2 bases and J by 0 bases, with 23 bases between. The CDR3 reads CASSLFWAGGAGNSNQPQHF. The DNA for the CDR3 is TGTGCCAGCAGTTTATTTTGGGCGGGTGGGGCCGGCAATAGCAATCAGCCCCAGCATTTT.

This rearrangement joins TRBV9 to TRBJ2-1; 8 positions agree with TRBD2. Trimming took 1 base from V and 1 from J; bases not matched to a gene: 4. Germline V CDR1 and CDR2: SGDLS, YYNGEE. CDR3 length: 16 residues. Here the CDR3 DNA reads TGTGCCAGCAGCGTATCGGCTAGCGGGTCCTACAATGAGCAGTTCTTC. Protein: CASSVSASGSYNEQFF.

This clonotype was counted at least ten times. The gene calls are TRBV20-1 and TRBJ1-1; D unresolved. The V gene lost 6 bases and the J gene lost 4 bases, with 9 bases spanning the gap. In germline, CDR1 is DFQATT, CDR2 SNEGSKA (reference sequence). The CDR3 has 11 amino acids. Here the CDR3 reads CSATLGTEAFF. The CDR3 DNA follows: TGCAGTGCGACTCTCGGCACTGAAGCTTTCTTT.

This clonotype was recorded at least ten times. V and J are TRBV5-1 and TRBJ2-7; 7 bases are a match to TRBD2. The germline V gene encodes CDR1 SGHRS and CDR2 YFSETQ. The CDR3 sequence is 16 residues long. The junction had 11 bases not matched to a gene; V was cut back by 3 bases and J by 2 bases. The CDR3 here is CASSSWGGRIPYEQYF. CDR3 sequence (DNA): TGCGCCAGCAGCTCGTGGGGCGGGAGAATCCCCTACGAGCAGTACTTC.

This clonotype was detected only a few times. V usage is TRBV9 and J usage is TRBJ2-2; 7 bases align to TRBD2. The CDR3 spans 16 residues. The V gene end was trimmed by 2 bases and the J gene end by 5 bases; junction bases not matched to a gene: 9. The V gene's germline CDR1 is SGDLS and CDR2 YYNGEE. The DNA for the CDR3 is TGTGCCAGCAGCGTCTTGGGTAGCGGGCAAACCGGGGAGCTGTTTTTT. Its translation is CASSVLGSGQTGELFF.

This clonotype was seen many times. The chain employs TRBV6-4 and TRBJ2-1; tentatively, D is TRBD2 (6 bases). Germline loops: CDR1 MRHNA, CDR2 SNTAGT. This CDR3 contains 14 residues. Trimming stripped 2 bases from V and 3 bases from J, with 8 bases between. In nucleotides, the CDR3 is TGTGCCAGCAGTGACGGGACTGGCTACAATGAGCAGTTCTTC. Protein sequence: CASSDGTGYNEQFF.

This clonotype was seen many times. This chain joins TRBV5-1 and TRBJ2-5, with a tentative D call TRBD2 (5 bases). The CDR3 extends over 14 amino acids. CDR1 is SGHRS and CDR2 is YFSETQ in the germline V gene. V lost 0 bases and J 4 bases, leaving 10 bases between the germline ends. The CDR3 DNA sequence: TGCGCCAGCAGCTTGGCCGGGAACACAGAGACCCAGTACTTC. Translation gives CASSLAGNTETQYF.

The V gene is TRBV12-3 or TRBV12-4, the J gene TRBJ2-5; possibly TRBD1 for D (5 bases). The V and J ends lost 4 bases and 4 bases respectively, with 19 bases between them. This CDR3 contains 16 residues. The DNA of the CDR3 is TGTGCCAGCAGTTCATCGTCAGGGAAGGATCGAGAGACCCAGTACTTC. Translating gives CASSSSSGKDRETQYF.

This clonotype occurred a few times. The chain combines TRBV5-1 with TRBJ2-1; D gene unclear. The germline V gene encodes CDR1 SGHRS and CDR2 YFSETQ. V shed 4 bases and J shed 0 bases, with 8 bases lying between them. This CDR3 comprises 14 residues. CDR3 nucleotide sequence: TGCGCCAGCAGCCCGACAAACTCCTACAATGAGCAGTTCTTC. Translating gives CASSPTNSYNEQFF.

Many counts were recorded for this clonotype. V usage is TRBV29-1 and J usage is TRBJ2-3; 15 nucleotides align to TRBD2. The V gene's germline CDR1 is SQVTM and CDR2 ANQGSEA. The CDR3 length is 15 residues. With V trimmed by 6 bases and J by 6 bases, 7 bases remained unmatched. The CDR3 sequence: CSVPSGLAGGDTQYF. The CDR3 DNA follows: TGCAGCGTCCCGAGTGGACTAGCGGGAGGGGATACGCAGTATTTT.

The V gene is TRBV20-1, the J gene TRBJ2-3; 10 nucleotides agree with TRBD1. The germline V gene encodes CDR1 DFQATT and CDR2 SNEGSKA (reference sequence). The J segment lost 6 bases and the V segment lost 4 bases, leaving 7 bases of the junction unmatched. CDR3 size: 14 residues. In DNA, the CDR3 is TGCAGTGCTACTGACAGGGGGCGCGATGATACGCAGTATTTT. It specifies CSATDRGRDDTQYF.

This clonotype was recorded many times. V and J are TRBV25-1 and TRBJ2-1; D call uncertain. The CDR3 spans 14 residues. With 3 bases removed from V and 3 bases from J, the gap between germline ends came to 9 bases. Germline lookup yields CDR1 MGHDK and CDR2 SYGVNS. This CDR3 is CASSESRLYNEQFF. CDR3 in DNA: TGTGCCAGCAGTGAGAGTCGACTCTACAATGAGCAGTTCTTC. The variable domain in full, with the rest retrieved from reference TRBV25-1 and TRBJ2-1, is EADIYQTPRYLVIGTGKKITLECSQTMGHDKMYWYQQDPGMELHLIHYSYGVNSTEKGDLSSESTVSRIRTEHFPLTLESARPSHTSQYLCASSESRLYNEQFFGPGTRLTVL.

In this sample, this clonotype turned up many times. The V gene is TRBV5-1, the J gene TRBJ2-3, with unresolved D. The germline CDR1 and CDR2 sequences are SGHRS and YFSETQ. V lost 0 bases, J lost 0 bases, and 8 bases lay in between. This CDR3 has 15 residues. In nucleotides, the CDR3 is TGCGCCAGCAGCTTGGGGCAAACTAGCACAGATACGCAGTATTTT. This gives the protein CASSLGQTSTDTQYF.